Sequencing of this T cell receptor beta chain was carried out in a study of cytomegalovirus exposure and HLA in healthy donors. The germline gives CDR1 LNHDA, CDR2 SQIVND (reference sequence). CDR3 length equals 12 residues. The V gene lost 5 bases and the J gene lost 6 bases, with 10 bases spanning the gap. Vbeta (60) and Jbeta (13) primers were used in the PCR. Assay: immunoSEQ multiplex PCR; the TCRdb copy retains only in-frame clones and omits some. Found here are more than 80,000 clones, approximately 81% of them singletons; the top ten hold roughly 1.2%. Study results and caveats: Prior analysis indicated that the majority of TCR beta V segments exhibited productivity approximately 90% or approximately 30% of the time.

Comment on this clone: Its antigen is undetermined.

Sequencing input: PBMCs. V usage is TRBV19 and J usage is TRBJ1-2, with a tentative D call TRBD1 (5 bases). This sequence was found in a girl aged 2 to 9 in good health and CMV-seropositive. This CDR3 reads CASSFWGDGYTF. Written as DNA, the CDR3 is TGTGCCAGTAGTTTTTGGGGGGATGGCTACACCTTC.